The rows below give T cell receptor beta chains drawn from one sample of a study of patients and donors after allogeneic stem cell transplantation. TCRdb fed the RT-PCR reads into MiXCR, producing one record per CDR3 protein. The table records roughly 880,000 distinct CDR3 sequences, approximately 18% of them present only once. Specimen: blood, either unsorted or a sorted T cell fraction (not recorded which). These receptors were obtained from a human donor who was either an allogeneic HSCT recipient or a stem cell or donor lymphocyte infusion donor (not recorded which). It is not recorded whose cells these are; they may come from a transplant donor. Both conserved end residues are part of each CDR3. The D gene is left open where the match is weak. Clone size is shown for a subset of rows, as once, few, many or a class of expanded clone.

j_gene | v_gene | len | d_gene | abundance | CDR3aa | CDR3nt
TRBJ1-6 | TRBV20-1 | 12 | - | - | CSARWRGTTLHF | TGCAGTGCTAGATGGAGGGGGACTACCCTCCACTTT
TRBJ1-1 | TRBV3-1 | 13 | TRBD1 | few | CASSHGQGAKAFF | TGTGCCAGCAGCCATGGACAGGGGGCGAAAGCTTTCTTT
TRBJ2-1 | TRBV4-2 | 16 | - | few | CASSFPQGLGPGEQFF | TGTGCCAGCAGCTTCCCTCAGGGACTCGGACCGGGAGAGCAGTTCTTC
TRBJ2-7 | TRBV4-2 | 16 | TRBD2 | - | CASSQGTSGGIYEQYF | TGTGCCAGCAGCCAAGGGACTAGCGGGGGGATCTACGAGCAGTACTTC
TRBJ2-3 | TRBV6-2/TRBV6-3 | 16 | - | few | CASSPRQSMRTDTQYF | TGTGCCAGCAGTCCTCGACAGTCTATGAGAACAGATACGCAGTATTTT
TRBJ2-7 | TRBV20-1 | 15 | TRBD2 | - | CSARDPQREAYEQYF | TGCAGTGCTAGAGATCCTCAGCGGGAGGCCTACGAGCAGTACTTC
TRBJ2-1 | TRBV5-5 | 15 | - | - | CASSLEAGYYNEQFF | TGTGCCAGCAGCTTGGAGGCAGGGTACTACAATGAGCAGTTCTTC
TRBJ2-1 | TRBV11-3 | 16 | - | - | CASSLGFGGGRYEQFF | TGTGCCAGCAGCTTAGGATTTGGGGGGGGCAGGTATGAGCAGTTCTTC
TRBJ2-5 | TRBV27 | 10 | - | many | CAASWETQYF | TGTGCCGCCTCCTGGGAGACCCAGTACTTC
TRBJ2-1 | TRBV25-1 | 12 | - | few | CASSNRANEQFF | TGTGCCAGCAGTAATAGGGCAAATGAGCAGTTCTTC
TRBJ2-3 | TRBV30 | 13 | - | - | CAWSARMGDTQYF | TGTGCCTGGAGTGCCAGGATGGGCGATACGCAGTATTTT
TRBJ2-1 | TRBV24-1 | 15 | TRBD2 | - | CATSDAASGYNEQFF | TGTGCCACCAGTGATGCGGCTAGCGGATACAATGAGCAGTTCTTC
TRBJ2-3 | TRBV6-1 | 13 | - | once | CASMGKSTDTQYF | TGTGCCAGCATGGGTAAAAGTACAGATACGCAGTATTTT
TRBJ2-7 | TRBV6-2/TRBV6-3 | 14 | TRBD1 | - | CASRTDRARYEQYF | TGTGCCAGCAGGACGGACAGGGCACGCTACGAGCAGTACTTC
TRBJ2-1 | TRBV5-6 | 15 | TRBD2 | many | CASSYDGLAGERQFF | TGTGCCAGCAGCTACGATGGCCTAGCGGGTGAAAGGCAGTTCTTC
TRBJ2-1 | TRBV20-1 | 13 | - | - | CSALPTVYNEQFF | TGCAGTGCTCTACCGACTGTGTACAATGAGCAGTTCTTC
TRBJ1-2 | TRBV6-2/TRBV6-3 | 14 | - | few | CASSYGGTYYGYTF | TGTGCCAGCAGTTACGGGGGAACCTACTATGGCTACACCTTC
TRBJ1-2 | TRBV6-1 | 15 | - | - | CASSEAMGRDDGYTF | TGTGCCAGCAGTGAAGCTATGGGGCGCGATGATGGCTACACCTTC
TRBJ2-4 | TRBV2 | 15 | TRBD1 | - | CASSNPGQGRNIQYF | TGTGCCAGCAGTAATCCGGGACAGGGGCGAAACATTCAGTACTTC
TRBJ2-7 | TRBV5-1 | 16 | TRBD2 | few | CASSPGGGRSSYEQYF | TGCGCCAGCAGCCCGGGGGGGGGCAGGAGCTCCTACGAGCAGTACTTC
TRBJ2-3 | TRBV5-1 | 14 | - | - | CASSLVPLTDTQYF | TGCGCCAGCAGCTTGGTCCCCCTCACAGATACGCAGTATTTT
TRBJ2-5 | TRBV12-3/TRBV12-4 | 14 | TRBD2 | - | CASSKLAFQETQYF | TGTGCCAGCAGCAAACTAGCGTTCCAAGAGACCCAGTACTTC
TRBJ2-7 | TRBV12-3/TRBV12-4 | 14 | TRBD1 | many | CASSPRDRGFEQYF | TGTGCCAGCAGTCCCCGGGACAGGGGATTCGAGCAGTACTTC
TRBJ2-1 | TRBV25-1 | 14 | - | few | CASSDQGIHNEQFF | TGTGCCAGCAGTGACCAGGGGATCCACAATGAGCAGTTCTTC